These T cell receptor beta chains were read from a single sample in a study of cytomegalovirus exposure and HLA in healthy donors. The repertoire was sequenced with immunoSEQ multiplex PCR; TCRdb's copy has only in-frame clones and lacks some. The sample lists 150,000 to 200,000 clones; roughly 86% were seen once. Material: PBMCs. Receptors originate from a woman between 18 and 30 years old in good health and CMV-seronegative. Each CDR3 is given with its conserved first and last residue.

J gene: TRBJ2-5
V gene: TRBV2
CDR3 protein: CASRELAGGFGTQYF

J gene: TRBJ2-7
V gene: TRBV5-1
CDR3 protein: CASSLPSPAGLSYEQYF

J gene: TRBJ1-2
V gene: TRBV10-3
CDR3 protein: CAISGDSVSYGYTF

J gene: TRBJ1-6
V gene: TRBV9
CDR3 protein: CASSVEGAGPRLSPLHF

J gene: TRBJ1-5
V gene: TRBV28
CDR3 protein: CASSLMRGQPQHF

J gene: TRBJ1-1
V gene: TRBV5-1
CDR3 protein: CASSNTGGAFF

J gene: TRBJ1-2
V gene: TRBV29-1
CDR3 protein: CSVDRGLRGYTF

J gene: TRBJ2-7
V gene: TRBV5-1
CDR3 protein: CASSPVGFYEQYF

J gene: TRBJ2-1
V gene: TRBV11-3
CDR3 protein: CASSLLHAAGPEQFF

J gene: TRBJ2-7
V gene: TRBV29-1
CDR3 protein: CSVVTGAFYEQYF

J gene: TRBJ2-1
V gene: TRBV4-1
CDR3 protein: CASSQLSGRADEQFF

J gene: TRBJ2-1
V gene: TRBV13
CDR3 protein: CASSFVRGSSYNEQFF

J gene: TRBJ2-7
V gene: TRBV5-4
CDR3 protein: CASSQETSGSDEQYF

J gene: TRBJ2-5
V gene: TRBV13
CDR3 protein: CASSLAPSSGGSYGQYF

J gene: TRBJ1-4
V gene: TRBV4-1
CDR3 protein: CASSLYPLETTNEKLFF

J gene: TRBJ2-4
V gene: TRBV14
CDR3 protein: CASSPGLAAKNIQYF

J gene: TRBJ2-3
V gene: TRBV5-4
CDR3 protein: CASSLETAAVTDTQYF

J gene: TRBJ1-1
V gene: TRBV4-2
CDR3 protein: CASSQVDRGNTEAFF

J gene: TRBJ2-3
V gene: TRBV6-1
CDR3 protein: CASSSITSATDTQYF

J gene: TRBJ1-4
V gene: TRBV25-1
CDR3 protein: CASSPGQGALEKLFF

J gene: TRBJ1-5
V gene: TRBV28
CDR3 protein: CASSRGTANQPQHF

J gene: NA
V gene: TRBV7-8
CDR3 protein: CASSSYRDSSYEQYF